Below, 20 T cell receptor beta chains from the same sample are listed, as sequenced in a study of cytomegalovirus exposure and HLA in healthy donors. PCR used 60 Vbeta primers and 13 Jbeta primers. Using immunoSEQ multiplex PCR, the repertoire was profiled, and TCRdb retains in-frame clones only, with some absent. The data show around 280,000 clones, approximately 90% seen once. Material for sequencing was PBMCs. The receptors here all came from a young woman in good health and CMV-seronegative.

The chain recombines TRBV27 with TRBJ2-1; 8 bases match TRBD2. Germline CDR1 and CDR2: MNHEY and SMNVEV (reference sequence). Unmatched junction bases numbered 21, after V lost 6 bases and J lost 5 bases. The CDR3 is 19 residues long. In DNA, the CDR3 is TGTGCCAGCAGCCCCACCGCCCCGGGTGGCGGGGGGCCGGACAATGAGCAGTTCTTC. It encodes CASSPTAPGGGGPDNEQFF.

The V and J genes are TRBV5-4 and TRBJ1-1; D not resolved. CDR1 and CDR2 from the germline V gene are SGHNT and YYREEE (reference sequence). The CDR3 sequence is 15 residues long. The V and J ends lost 0 bases and 6 bases respectively, with 15 bases between them. CDR3 sequence (DNA): TGTGCCAGCAGCTTGGGAGGTACGGGAGCCCCTGAAGCTTTCTTT. It encodes CASSLGGTGAPEAFF.

This clone was seen just once. This sequence joins TRBV28 and TRBJ1-4, with unresolved D. The V gene lost 1 base and the J gene lost 5 bases, with 20 bases spanning the gap. This CDR3 region has 18 residues. In germline, CDR1 is MDHEN, CDR2 SYDVKM. The CDR3 here is CASSLLPPLARINEKLFF. The CDR3 DNA sequence: TGTGCCAGCAGTTTATTACCCCCCTTAGCCAGAATAAATGAAAAACTGTTTTTT.

The chain couples TRBV2 to TRBJ2-5; tentatively, D is TRBD2 (7 bases). V shed 7 bases and J shed 5 bases, with 14 bases lying between them. CDR1 is SNHLY and CDR2 is FYNNEI in the germline V gene. This CDR3 has 13 amino acids. CDR3 residues: CASMGGARETQYF. DNA for the CDR3: TGTGCCAGCATGGGGGGGGCGCGTGAGACCCAGTACTTC.

The rearrangement links TRBV2 to TRBJ2-7; 11 bases align to TRBD2. The germline V gene has CDR1 SNHLY and CDR2 FYNNEI. This CDR3 contains 17 residues. V shed 7 bases, J shed 2 bases, and the junction held 13 bases outside the gene matches. CDR3 sequence reads: CASNRKLAGGSAYEQYF. CDR3 bases: TGTGCCAGCAATAGAAAGCTAGCGGGGGGATCCGCCTACGAGCAGTACTTC.

On this clone: Other DNA sequences in the sample encode the same CDR3. The J gene is TRBJ1-3, the V gene TRBV11-2; D might be TRBD1 (6 bases). The CDR3 totals 15 residues. Germline CDR1 SGHAT, CDR2 FQNNGV. Trimming cost V 5 bases and J 0 bases, with 11 bases left between them. This CDR3 reads CASSLNRASGNTIYF. CDR3 DNA: TGTGCCAGCAGCCTAAACAGGGCCTCTGGAAACACCATATATTTT.

The CDR3 DNA reads TGTGCCAGCAACCCCCGGACAGCTGGAGTGAGGACCATATATTTT. Protein: CASNPRTAGVRTIYF. The rearrangement uses TRBV5-6 and TRBJ1-3, with a weak D call TRBD1 (6 bases). The CDR3 sequence is 15 residues long. Trimming took off 6 bases at V and 10 bases at J, with 23 bases between the two ends. Germline CDR1 reads SGHDT; CDR2 reads YYEEEE. The whole variable domain, filled in from reference TRBV5-6 and TRBJ1-3, reads DAGVTQSPTHLIKTRGQQVTLRCSPKSGHDTVSWYQQALGQGPQFIFQYYEEEERQRGNFPDRFSGHQFPNYSSELNVNALLLGDSALYLCASNPRTAGVRTIYFGEGSWLTVV.

This chain joins TRBV5-1 and TRBJ1-2, with TRBD1 matching over 7 bases. The J segment lost 4 bases and the V segment lost 0 bases, leaving 3 bases of the junction unmatched. CDR3 size: 14 residues. Germline V gene data show CDR1 as SGHRS and CDR2 as YFSETQ. Here the CDR3 reads CASSLGTGGYGYTF. Written as DNA, the CDR3 is TGCGCCAGCAGCTTGGGGACAGGCGGCTATGGCTACACCTTC.

V is TRBV2 and J is TRBJ1-2; D might be TRBD1 (6 bases). The length of the CDR3 is 13 residues. Germline CDR1 and CDR2: SNHLY and FYNNEI. Trimming took off 2 bases at V and 4 bases at J, with 8 bases between the two ends. The CDR3, as DNA: TGTGCCAGCAGTGAACGGACAGCCTATGGCTACACCTTC. Translation gives CASSERTAYGYTF.

The chain recombines TRBV7-8 with TRBJ1-2; weak D call: TRBD1 (6 bases). CDR1 and CDR2 from the germline V gene are SGHVS and FQNEAQ. V lost 2 bases, J lost 2 bases, and 12 bases lay in between. The CDR3 has 15 amino acids. CDR3 nucleotide sequence: TGTGCCAGCAGCTTACATGGGGGCAGCAACTATGGCTACACCTTC. Translating it yields CASSLHGGSNYGYTF. The variable domain in full, completed from reference TRBV7-8 and TRBJ1-2, reads GAGVSQSPRYKVAKRGQDVALRCDPISGHVSLFWYQQALGQGPEFLTYFQNEAQLDKSGLPSDRFFAERPEGSVSTLKIQRTQQEDSAVYLCASSLHGGSNYGYTFGSGTRLTVV.

This chain links TRBV11-2 with TRBJ2-7, with unresolved D. Germline assignment: CDR1 SGHAT and CDR2 FQNNGV. V was pared by 0 bases and J by 3 bases, with 9 bases between. CDR3 size: 14 residues. In nucleotides, the CDR3 is TGTGCCAGCAGCTTAGATTTTAGTGGCTACGAGCAGTACTTC. Translation: CASSLDFSGYEQYF. Drawing the rest from reference TRBV11-2 and TRBJ2-7, the complete variable domain is EAGVAQSPRYKIIEKRQSVAFWCNPISGHATLYWYQQILGQGPKLLIQFQNNGVVDDSQLPKDRFSAERLKGVDSTLKIQPAKLEDSAVYLCASSLDFSGYEQYFGPGTRLTVT.

The gene calls are TRBV2 and TRBJ1-6; 10 nucleotides align to TRBD1. The germline V gene has CDR1 SNHLY and CDR2 FYNNEI. CDR3 length: 19 residues. V trimming: 5 bases; J trimming: 5 bases; junction bases outside the gene matches: 15. The CDR3 nucleotides are TGTGCCAGCAGTTTCCCCTTAGAGGAGGGACAGGGGAATAATTCACCCCTCCACTTT. This codes for CASSFPLEEGQGNNSPLHF.

The chain links TRBV7-6 to TRBJ1-2; TRBD1 might be the D (5 bases). The germline gives CDR1 SGHVS, CDR2 FNYEAQ. V was cut by 1 base and J by 7 bases, with 16 bases left in between. The CDR3 is 15 residues long. CDR3 nucleotide sequence: TGTGCCAGCAGCTTAGGGGGCTCTGACCCCGGTGGCTACACCTTC. It translates to CASSLGGSDPGGYTF.

V gene TRBV4-2 combines with J gene TRBJ2-3; TRBD2 agrees at 7 bases. Germline V gene sequence: CDR1 LGHNA, CDR2 YNFKEQ. The V and J ends lost 0 bases and 0 bases, in that order; junction bases with no gene match: 6. The CDR3 totals 17 residues. CDR3 sequence (DNA): TGTGCCAGCAGCCAAGATCGACTAGCCGCTAGCACAGATACGCAGTATTTT. It encodes CASSQDRLAASTDTQYF.

This clone has just one count. The J gene is TRBJ1-6, the V gene TRBV6-5; D is unresolved. CDR3 length: 15 amino acids. The germline CDR1 and CDR2 sequences are MNHEY and SVGAGI. Trimming took off 1 base at V and 10 bases at J, with 14 bases between the two ends. The CDR3 DNA reads TGTGCCAGCAGTTACTGGAGCCGTAGCGACTCACCCCTCCACTTT. This codes for CASSYWSRSDSPLHF.

V and J are TRBV19 and TRBJ2-1; 7 bases align to TRBD2. V was clipped by 2 bases and J by 9 bases; unmatched bases: 16. The CDR3 covers 17 residues. Per germline, CDR1 LNHDA and CDR2 SQIVND (reference sequence). CDR3 protein: CASSISPGGRSRSEQFF. The CDR3 DNA reads TGTGCCAGTAGTATATCACCGGGGGGTCGGTCCCGGAGTGAGCAGTTCTTC.

The CDR3 reads CASSQDGPGLETQYF. In DNA form, the CDR3 reads TGCGCCAGCAGCCAAGATGGGCCCGGCCTAGAGACCCAGTACTTC. V is TRBV4-1 and J is TRBJ2-5; D is uncertain. The CDR3 has 15 amino acids. Germline CDR1 and CDR2: MGHRA and YSYEKL. Between the trimmed V and J ends, which lost 0 bases and 4 bases, there was a span of 12 bases.

The rearrangement links TRBV19 to TRBJ1-1; maybe TRBD1 (6 bases). V dropped 1 base and J dropped 1 base, with 16 bases sitting between them. The CDR3 contains 17 residues. Germline V gene data show CDR1 as LNHDA and CDR2 as SQIVND (reference sequence). CDR3 sequence (DNA): TGTGCCAGTAGTATAGTAGGGTGGACAGCCCAGAACACTGAAGCTTTCTTT. It specifies CASSIVGWTAQNTEAFF. Supplemented by reference TRBV19 and TRBJ1-1, the full variable domain reads DGGITQSPKYLFRKEGQNVTLSCEQNLNHDAMYWYRQDPGQGLRLIYYSQIVNDFQKGDIAEGYSVSREKKESFPLTVTSAQKNPTAFYLCASSIVGWTAQNTEAFFGQGTRLTVV.

J is TRBJ1-4 and V is TRBV5-1, with D unclear. CDR3 length equals 17 residues. The V end was cut by 0 bases, the J end by 0 bases, with 12 bases between. Germline V CDR1 and CDR2: SGHRS, YFSETQ. The CDR3 is CASSLGRPVATNEKLFF. CDR3 sequence (DNA): TGCGCCAGCAGCTTGGGCAGGCCAGTTGCAACTAATGAAAAACTGTTTTTT.

This clone was recorded only once. The gene calls are TRBV5-6 and TRBJ1-1, with D uncertain. The CDR3 totals 12 residues. Germline CDR1 and CDR2: SGHDT and YYEEEE. V was cut by 0 bases and J by 5 bases, with 5 bases left in between. This CDR3 is CASSLAPTEAFF. The CDR3 coding sequence is TGTGCCAGCAGCTTGGCCCCGACTGAAGCTTTCTTT.